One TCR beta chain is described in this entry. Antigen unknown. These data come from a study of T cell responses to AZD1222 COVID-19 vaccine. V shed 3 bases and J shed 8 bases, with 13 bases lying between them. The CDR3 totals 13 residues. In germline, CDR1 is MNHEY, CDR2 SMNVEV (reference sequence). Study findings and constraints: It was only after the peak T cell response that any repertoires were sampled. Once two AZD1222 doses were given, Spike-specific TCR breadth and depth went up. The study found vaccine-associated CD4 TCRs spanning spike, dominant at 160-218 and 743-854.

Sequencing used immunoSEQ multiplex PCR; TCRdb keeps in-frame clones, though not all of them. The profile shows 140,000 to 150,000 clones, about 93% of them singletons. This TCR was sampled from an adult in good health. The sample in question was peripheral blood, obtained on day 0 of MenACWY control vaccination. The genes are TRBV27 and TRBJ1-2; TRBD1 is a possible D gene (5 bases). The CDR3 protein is CASSLKGGGGYTF. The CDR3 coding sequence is TGTGCCAGCAGTTTGAAGGGTGGGGGAGGCTACACCTTC.